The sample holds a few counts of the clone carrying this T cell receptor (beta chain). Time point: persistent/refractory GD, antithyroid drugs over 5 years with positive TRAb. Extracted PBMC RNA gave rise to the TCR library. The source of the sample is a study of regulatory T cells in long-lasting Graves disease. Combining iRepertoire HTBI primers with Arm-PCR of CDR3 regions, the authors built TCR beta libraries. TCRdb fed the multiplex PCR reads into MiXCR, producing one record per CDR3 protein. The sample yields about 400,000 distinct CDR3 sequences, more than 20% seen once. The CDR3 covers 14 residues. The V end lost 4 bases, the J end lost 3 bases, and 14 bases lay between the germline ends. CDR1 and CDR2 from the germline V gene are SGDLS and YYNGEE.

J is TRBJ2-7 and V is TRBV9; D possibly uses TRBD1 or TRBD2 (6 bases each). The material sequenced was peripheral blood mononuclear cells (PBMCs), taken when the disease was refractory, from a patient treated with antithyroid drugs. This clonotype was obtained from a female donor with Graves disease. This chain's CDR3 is CASSPRGTDYEQYF. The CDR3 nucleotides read TGTGCCAGCAGCCCGAGGGGGACTGACTACGAGCAGTACTTC.